Shown below are 5 T cell receptor beta chains from a single sample sequenced in a study of cytomegalovirus exposure and HLA in healthy donors. PCR employed 60 Vbeta and 13 Jbeta primers. Generated by immunoSEQ multiplex PCR, the TCRdb table keeps only in-frame clones and is missing some. In the table there are some 120,000 clones, under 85% of which are singletons. Sequencing input: PBMCs. The receptor set was obtained from a man aged 25-45 years in good health and CMV-seropositive.

The CDR3 DNA reads as TGTGCCAACGACCAACAGGGGGCTGTCACTGAAGCTTTCTTT. Protein product: CANDQQGAVTEAFF. The chain carries TRBV7-9 and TRBJ1-1; 9 positions agree with TRBD1. V dropped 10 bases and J dropped 4; count of bases not matched to a gene: 10. Germline CDR1 SEHNR, CDR2 FQNEAQ (reference sequence). The CDR3 runs 14 residues.

This clone was recorded only once. The chain recombines TRBV28 with TRBJ1-4, with 9 nucleotides matching TRBD1. This CDR3 has 15 amino acids. The germline V gene has CDR1 MDHEN and CDR2 SYDVKM. Losses at the gene ends were 6 bases for V and 7 bases for J; bases not matched to a gene: 9. CDR3 in amino acids: CASSSRGTGSEKLFF. The CDR3 DNA reads as TGTGCCAGCAGCTCCCGGGGGACAGGGAGTGAAAAACTGTTTTTT.

This chain joins TRBV28 and TRBJ1-3, with a tentative D call TRBD1 (6 bases). V was pared by 6 bases and J by 0 bases, with 12 bases between. The CDR3 sequence is 15 residues long. Germline CDR1 is MDHEN and CDR2 is SYDVKM. The CDR3 loop is CASRQQGPSGNTIYF. CDR3 in DNA: TGTGCCAGCAGACAACAGGGTCCCTCTGGAAACACCATATATTTT. The full variable domain, with the rest looked up from reference TRBV28 and TRBJ1-3, is DVKVTQSSRYLVKRTGEKVFLECVQDMDHENMFWYRQDPGLGLRLIYFSYDVKMKEKGDIPEGYSVSREKKERFSLILESASTNQTSMYLCASRQQGPSGNTIYFGEGSWLTVV.

A word on this clone: Other DNA sequences within the sample encode an identical CDR3. V gene TRBV6-4 combines with J gene TRBJ1-1; D is unresolved. V was clipped by 3 bases and J by 4 bases, with 12 bases between them. The germline V gene has CDR1 MRHNA and CDR2 SNTAGT. The CDR3 consists of 14 residues. The CDR3 bases are TGTGCCAGCAGTGATACTGATCGGGGCACTGAAGCTTTCTTT. It translates to CASSDTDRGTEAFF.

V and J are TRBV19 and TRBJ2-5, with D uncertain. The CDR3 is made up of 13 amino acids. The V and J ends lost 4 bases and 1 base respectively, with 7 bases between them. From germline, CDR1 is LNHDA and CDR2 SQIVND (reference sequence). CDR3 DNA sequence: TGTGCCAGTAGTACTACTGGCCAAGAGACCCAGTACTTC. Its translation is CASSTTGQETQYF.